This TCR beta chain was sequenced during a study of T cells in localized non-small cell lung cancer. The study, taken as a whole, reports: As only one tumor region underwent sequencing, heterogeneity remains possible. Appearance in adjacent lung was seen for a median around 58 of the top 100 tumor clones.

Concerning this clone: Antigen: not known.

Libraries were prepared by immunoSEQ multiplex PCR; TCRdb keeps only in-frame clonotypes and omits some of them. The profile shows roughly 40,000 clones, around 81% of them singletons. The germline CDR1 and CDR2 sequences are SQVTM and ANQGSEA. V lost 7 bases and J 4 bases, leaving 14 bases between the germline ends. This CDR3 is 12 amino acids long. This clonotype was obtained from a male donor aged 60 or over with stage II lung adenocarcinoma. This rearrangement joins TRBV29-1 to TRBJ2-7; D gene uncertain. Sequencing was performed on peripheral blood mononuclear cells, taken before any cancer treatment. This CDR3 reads CSADGPSYEQYF. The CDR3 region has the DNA TGCAGCGCCGATGGACCTTCTTACGAGCAGTACTTC.